These 11 T cell receptor beta chains originate from one sample sequenced in a study of beta chain features in type 1 diabetes. The sequenced template was cDNA made from the entire isolated RNA. Data came from immunoSEQ multiplex PCR; TCRdb stores just in-frame clones and leaves some out. The repertoire consists of 350,000 to 400,000 clones, with around 16% occurring once and the leading ten covering roughly 0.017%. The material sequenced was naive CD4+ T cells from blood. These receptor sequences come from a woman aged 18-29 years in good health.

This clone was counted only a few times. The chain couples TRBV4-2 to TRBJ2-1, with 7 bases that match TRBD2. Trimming at V came to 1 base and at J to 7 bases, leaving 7 bases not matched to a gene. CDR3 length: 15 residues. Germline V gene sequence: CDR1 LGHNA, CDR2 YNFKEQ. In nucleotides, the CDR3 is TGTGCCAGCAGCCAAGGACTAGTGGGGGGGAATGAGCAGTTCTTC. It translates to CASSQGLVGGNEQFF.

This chain uses TRBV11-2 with TRBJ2-1; D is ambiguous. Trimming pared 5 bases from V and 8 bases from J, leaving 10 bases between. The germline CDR1 and CDR2 sequences are SGHAT and FQNNGV. The CDR3 has 12 residues. In DNA, the CDR3 is TGTGCCAGCAGCCCCAACAGCTATGAGCAGTTCTTC. Its protein product is CASSPNSYEQFF.

This clone was observed a handful of times. The CDR3 sequence is CASSLGGAGYSYEQYF. CDR3 in DNA: TGTGCCAGCAGTTTAGGGGGAGCGGGATACTCCTACGAGCAGTACTTC. This chain joins TRBV28 and TRBJ2-7, with TRBD2 identical over 7 bases. With V trimmed by 2 bases and J by 0 bases, 7 bases remained unmatched. This CDR3 comprises 16 residues. Germline V gene lookup returns CDR1 MDHEN and CDR2 SYDVKM.

The CDR3 DNA sequence: TGTGCCAGCAGTTTAATGCAGGCAACTAACTATGGCTACACCTTC. Amino acids: CASSLMQATNYGYTF. The J gene is TRBJ1-2, the V gene TRBV28; D gene unclear. The ends were cut back, 2 bases at V and 0 bases at J, with 10 bases in the middle. The germline V gene has CDR1 MDHEN and CDR2 SYDVKM. The CDR3 runs to 15 residues.

The chain employs TRBV28 and TRBJ2-5; 14 positions match TRBD2. V dropped 6 bases and J dropped 6; count of bases not matched to a gene: 12. The CDR3 length is 17 residues. CDR1 and CDR2 from the germline V gene are MDHEN and SYDVKM. The CDR3 coding sequence is TGTGCCAGCAGCACGGGACTAGCGGGAGTAGATTGGAAGACCCAGTACTTC. It codes for CASSTGLAGVDWKTQYF.

This rearrangement joins TRBV14 to TRBJ2-1; TRBD1 is a possible D gene (6 bases). V gave up 0 bases and J gave up 3 bases, with 12 bases separating them. Germline CDR1 SGHDN, CDR2 FVKESK. The CDR3 totals 16 residues. The CDR3 region has the DNA TGTGCCAGCAGCCAAGAGAACAGGGTTAGCTACAATGAGCAGTTCTTC. Translating it yields CASSQENRVSYNEQFF.

This clone turned up a few times. CDR3: CASSLIGGRQPQHF. For the CDR3, the DNA is TGCGCCAGCAGCTTGATCGGAGGCCGGCAGCCCCAGCATTTT. The chain employs TRBV5-1 and TRBJ1-5; D unresolved. Trimming pared 1 base from V and 7 bases from J, leaving 12 bases between. This CDR3 is built from 14 residues. Germline CDR1 and CDR2: SGHRS and YFSETQ.

This chain connects TRBV5-4 to TRBJ2-3, with 9 bases lining up with TRBD2. With V trimmed by 1 base and J by 8 bases, 8 bases remained unmatched. This CDR3 is built from 15 residues. Per the germline V gene, CDR1 is SGHNT and CDR2 is YYREEE (reference sequence). CDR3 sequence (DNA): TGTGCCAGCAGCTTGTCTGCGGGAGGGCCGGGTACGCAGTATTTT. It translates to CASSLSAGGPGTQYF.

The chain is built from TRBV30 and TRBJ1-4, with TRBD1 as a possible D gene (6 bases). CDR1 and CDR2 (germline): GTSNPN, SVGIG (reference sequence). CDR3 length equals 13 residues. V was clipped by 2 bases and J by 7 bases, with 11 bases between them. The CDR3 loop is CAWSIRTAEKLFF. The CDR3 DNA follows: TGTGCCTGGAGTATAAGGACAGCTGAAAAACTGTTTTTT.

V is TRBV11-1 and J is TRBJ2-7, with 15 bases that match TRBD2. Germline-derived CDR1 and CDR2 are SGHAT and FQDESV (reference sequence). The CDR3 spans 15 residues. The ends lost 0 bases at V and 13 bases at J; junction bases unmatched: 7. The CDR3 region is CASSLAEGLAGGRYF. For the CDR3, the DNA is TGTGCCAGCAGCTTAGCAGAGGGACTAGCGGGAGGACGCTACTTC.

The genes are TRBV18 and TRBJ1-5, with D unclear. V was pared by 3 bases and J by 3 bases, with 9 bases between. Germline assignment: CDR1 KGHSH and CDR2 LQKENI. This CDR3 region has 14 residues. The CDR3 loop is CASSPQEDNQPQHF. In DNA form, the CDR3 reads TGTGCCAGCTCACCTCAGGAAGACAATCAGCCCCAGCATTTT.